This paragraph reports one TCR beta chain. Trimming removed 7 bases at V and 4 bases at J, with 19 bases between. There are 16 residues in the CDR3. These data belong to a study of T-cell reconstitution after alpha-beta-depleted transplantation in children. Unique molecular identifiers were incorporated when the TCRbeta library was constructed. TCRdb itself ran the PCR reads through MiXCR, one entry per CDR3 protein. Seen here are about 500,000 distinct CDR3 sequences, 32% observed once, and the top ten hold around 2.5%. The genes are TRBV12-3 or TRBV12-4 and TRBJ1-4; D not certain. The TCR comes from a human donor who donated a stem cell graft to a child with aplastic anemia. Here the sequenced sample was PBMCs from the stem cell graft donor, taken from the stem cell graft. CDR3 residues: CASKPFRGRGNEKLFF. CDR3 bases: TGTGCCAGCAAACCCTTCCGAGGGCGGGGTAATGAAAAACTGTTTTTT.